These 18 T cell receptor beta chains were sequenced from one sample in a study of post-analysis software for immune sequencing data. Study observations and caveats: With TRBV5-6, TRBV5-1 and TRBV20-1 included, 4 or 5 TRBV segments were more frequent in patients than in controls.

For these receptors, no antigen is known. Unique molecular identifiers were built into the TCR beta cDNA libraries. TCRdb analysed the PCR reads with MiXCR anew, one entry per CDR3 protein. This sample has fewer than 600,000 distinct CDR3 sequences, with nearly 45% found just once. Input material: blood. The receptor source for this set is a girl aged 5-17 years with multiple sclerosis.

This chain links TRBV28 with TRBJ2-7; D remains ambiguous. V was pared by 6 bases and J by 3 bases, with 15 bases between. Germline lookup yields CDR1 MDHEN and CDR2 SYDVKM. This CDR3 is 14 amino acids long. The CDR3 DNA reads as TGTGCCAGCAGCCTAGAGGACGGATACTACGAGCAGTACTTC. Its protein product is CASSLEDGYYEQYF. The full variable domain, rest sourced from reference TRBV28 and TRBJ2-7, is DVKVTQSSRYLVKRTGEKVFLECVQDMDHENMFWYRQDPGLGLRLIYFSYDVKMKEKGDIPEGYSVSREKKERFSLILESASTNQTSMYLCASSLEDGYYEQYFGPGTRLTVT.

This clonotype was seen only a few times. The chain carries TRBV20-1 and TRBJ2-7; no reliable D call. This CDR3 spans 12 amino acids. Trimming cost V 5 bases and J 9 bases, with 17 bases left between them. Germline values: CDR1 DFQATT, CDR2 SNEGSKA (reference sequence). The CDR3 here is CSAPMASFAQYF. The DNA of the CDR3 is TGCAGTGCTCCCATGGCCTCATTCGCGCAGTACTTC.

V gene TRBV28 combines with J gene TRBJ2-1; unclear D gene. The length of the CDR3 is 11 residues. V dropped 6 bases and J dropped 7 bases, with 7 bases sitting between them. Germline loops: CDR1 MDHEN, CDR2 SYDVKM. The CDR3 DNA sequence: TGTGCCAGCAGCGGAGTGAATGAGCAGTTCTTC. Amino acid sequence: CASSGVNEQFF.

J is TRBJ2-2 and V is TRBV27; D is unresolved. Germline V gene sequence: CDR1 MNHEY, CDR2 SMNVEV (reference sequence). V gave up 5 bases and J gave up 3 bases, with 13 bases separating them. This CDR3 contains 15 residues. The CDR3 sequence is CASSTGRSYTGELFF. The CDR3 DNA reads TGTGCCAGCAGTACCGGTAGGAGTTACACCGGGGAGCTGTTTTTT.

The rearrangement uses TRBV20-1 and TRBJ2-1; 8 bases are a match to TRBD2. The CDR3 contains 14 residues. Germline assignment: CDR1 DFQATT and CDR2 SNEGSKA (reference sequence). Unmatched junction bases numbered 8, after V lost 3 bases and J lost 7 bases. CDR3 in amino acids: CSAREAGGINEQFF. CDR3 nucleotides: TGCAGTGCTAGGGAGGCGGGAGGAATTAATGAGCAGTTCTTC.

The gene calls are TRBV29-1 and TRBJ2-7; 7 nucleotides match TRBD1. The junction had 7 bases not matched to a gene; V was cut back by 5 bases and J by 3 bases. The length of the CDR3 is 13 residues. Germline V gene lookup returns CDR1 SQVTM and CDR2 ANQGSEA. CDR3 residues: CSVFDRDHYEQYF. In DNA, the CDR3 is TGCAGCGTTTTCGACAGGGACCACTACGAGCAGTACTTC.

The DNA for the CDR3 is TGTGCCAGCAGTCGGACAGGGAGTTATGACTACGAGCAGTACTTC. This codes for CASSRTGSYDYEQYF. This sequence joins TRBV12-3 or TRBV12-4 and TRBJ2-7, with 8 nucleotides matching TRBD1. The length of the CDR3 is 15 residues. V was pared by 5 bases and J by 3 bases, with 9 bases of the junction left unmatched.

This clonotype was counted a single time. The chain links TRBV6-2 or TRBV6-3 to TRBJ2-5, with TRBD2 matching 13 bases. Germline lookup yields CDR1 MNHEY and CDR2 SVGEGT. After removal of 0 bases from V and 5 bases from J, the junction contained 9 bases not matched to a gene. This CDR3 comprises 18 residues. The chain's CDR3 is CASSYSQLAGGLGETQYF. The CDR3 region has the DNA TGTGCCAGCAGTTACTCCCAACTAGCGGGAGGGCTAGGGGAGACCCAGTACTTC.

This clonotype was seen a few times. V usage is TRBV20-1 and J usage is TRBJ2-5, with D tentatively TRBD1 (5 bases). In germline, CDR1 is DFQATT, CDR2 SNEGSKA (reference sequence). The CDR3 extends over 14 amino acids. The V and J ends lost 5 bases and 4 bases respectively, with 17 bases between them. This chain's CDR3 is CSAESWLTGETQYF. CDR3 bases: TGCAGTGCTGAGTCTTGGCTAACAGGAGAGACCCAGTACTTC.

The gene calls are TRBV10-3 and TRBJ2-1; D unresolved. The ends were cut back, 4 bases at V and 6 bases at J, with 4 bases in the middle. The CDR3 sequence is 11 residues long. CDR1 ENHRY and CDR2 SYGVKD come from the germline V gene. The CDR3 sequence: CAISGANEQFF. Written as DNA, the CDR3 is TGTGCCATCAGTGGAGCCAATGAGCAGTTCTTC.

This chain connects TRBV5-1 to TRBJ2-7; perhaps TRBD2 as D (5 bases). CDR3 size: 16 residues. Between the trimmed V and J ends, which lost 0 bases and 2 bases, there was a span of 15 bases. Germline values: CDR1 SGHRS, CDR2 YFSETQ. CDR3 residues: CASSLVLETETYEQYF. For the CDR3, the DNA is TGCGCCAGCAGCTTGGTACTAGAAACGGAAACCTACGAGCAGTACTTC.

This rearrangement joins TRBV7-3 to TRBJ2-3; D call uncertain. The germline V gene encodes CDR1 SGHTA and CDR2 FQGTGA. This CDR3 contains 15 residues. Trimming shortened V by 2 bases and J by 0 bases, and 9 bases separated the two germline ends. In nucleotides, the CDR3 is TGTGCCAGCAGCTTACAGGACCAAAGCACAGATACGCAGTATTTT. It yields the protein CASSLQDQSTDTQYF.

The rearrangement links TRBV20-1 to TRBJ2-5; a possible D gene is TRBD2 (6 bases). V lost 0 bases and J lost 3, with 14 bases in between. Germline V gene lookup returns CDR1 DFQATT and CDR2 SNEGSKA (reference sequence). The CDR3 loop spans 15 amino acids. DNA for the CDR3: TGCAGTGCTAGAGATCGAATAGCGGCTGAAGAGACCCAGTACTTC. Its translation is CSARDRIAAEETQYF.

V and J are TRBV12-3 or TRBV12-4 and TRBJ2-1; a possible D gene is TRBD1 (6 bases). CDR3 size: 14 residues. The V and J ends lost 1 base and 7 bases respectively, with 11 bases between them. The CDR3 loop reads CASSLVGANNEQFF. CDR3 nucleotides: TGTGCCAGCAGTTTAGTGGGGGCTAATAATGAGCAGTTCTTC.

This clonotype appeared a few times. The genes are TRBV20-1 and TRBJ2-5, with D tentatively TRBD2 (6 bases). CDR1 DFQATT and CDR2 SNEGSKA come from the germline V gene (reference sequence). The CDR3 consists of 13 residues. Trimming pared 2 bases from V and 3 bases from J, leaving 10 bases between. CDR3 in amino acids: CSARRTIKETQYF. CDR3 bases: TGCAGTGCTAGACGGACTATAAAAGAGACCCAGTACTTC.

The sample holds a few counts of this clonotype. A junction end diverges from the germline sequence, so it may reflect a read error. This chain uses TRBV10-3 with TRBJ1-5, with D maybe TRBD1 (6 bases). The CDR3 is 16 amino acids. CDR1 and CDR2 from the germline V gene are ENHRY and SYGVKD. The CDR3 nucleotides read TGTGCCATCAGTGCCGAAGGGGGAATAGGCAATCAGCCTCAGCATTTT. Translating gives CAISAEGGIGNQPQHF.

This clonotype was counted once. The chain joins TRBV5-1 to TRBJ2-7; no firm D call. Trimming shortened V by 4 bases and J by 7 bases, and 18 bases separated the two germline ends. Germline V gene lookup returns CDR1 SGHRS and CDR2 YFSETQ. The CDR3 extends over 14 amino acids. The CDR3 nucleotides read TGCGCCAGCAGCCCCAGTATTTTTCTATTGGAGCAGTACTTC. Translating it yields CASSPSIFLLEQYF. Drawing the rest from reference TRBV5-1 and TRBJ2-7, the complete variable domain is KAGVTQTPRYLIKTRGQQVTLSCSPISGHRSVSWYQQTPGQGLQFLFEYFSETQRNKGNFPGRFSGRQFSNSRSEMNVSTLELGDSALYLCASSPSIFLLEQYFGPGTRLTVT.

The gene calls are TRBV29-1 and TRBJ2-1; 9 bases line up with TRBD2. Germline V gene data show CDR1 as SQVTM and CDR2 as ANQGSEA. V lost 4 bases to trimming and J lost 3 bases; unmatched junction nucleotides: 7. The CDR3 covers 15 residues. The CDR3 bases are TGCAGCGTTGCTAGGTCTAGCGGGATCTACAATGAGCAGTTCTTC. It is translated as CSVARSSGIYNEQFF.